The 17 T cell receptor beta chains below were found in one sample sequenced in a study of early T cells in non-severe SARS-CoV-2 infection. Each CDR3 protein is one row after TCRdb ran MiXCR on the 5' RACE reads. The table has tens of thousands of distinct CDR3 sequences, about 9.9% seen once. Sequenced input: whole blood. These receptors all stem from an adult who was a healthcare worker with PCR-confirmed SARS-CoV-2 infection or an uninfected control (not recorded which).

The chain uses TRBV28 and TRBJ1-4; D is perhaps TRBD1 (5 bases). The CDR3 contains 14 residues. Looked up from germline, CDR1 is MDHEN and CDR2 is SYDVKM. V was pared by 9 bases and J by 7 bases, with 18 bases between. The CDR3 DNA reads TGTGCCAGTCTCGGGCAGGGCGGGAGTGAAAAACTGTTTTTT. Amino acid sequence: CASLGQGGSEKLFF.

This chain connects TRBV24-1 to TRBJ2-5, with 8 bases matching TRBD2. CDR3 size: 17 residues. V lost 3 bases and J lost 4; bases outside the gene matches: 12. The germline V gene has CDR1 KGHDR and CDR2 SFDVKD. The CDR3 here is CATSDPEAGAVRETQYF. CDR3 bases: TGTGCCACCAGTGATCCGGAAGCGGGGGCCGTCCGAGAGACCCAGTACTTC.

This chain's CDR3 is CASRQNLQGGGLFF. The CDR3 coding sequence is TGCGCCAGCAGACAGAATTTACAGGGCGGAGGGCTGTTTTTT. This chain connects TRBV5-1 to TRBJ2-2; D perhaps matches TRBD1 (6 bases). The V gene lost 5 bases and the J gene lost 13 bases, with 21 bases spanning the gap. Germline V lookup: CDR1 SGHRS, CDR2 YFSETQ. The CDR3 sequence is 14 residues long. Using reference TRBV5-1 and TRBJ2-2 for the parts outside the CDR3, the full variable domain is KAGVTQTPRYLIKTRGQQVTLSCSPISGHRSVSWYQQTPGQGLQFLFEYFSETQRNKGNFPGRFSGRQFSNSRSEMNVSTLELGDSALYLCASRQNLQGGGLFFGEGSRLTVL.

This clonotype was counted ten times or more. The V gene is TRBV29-1, the J gene TRBJ1-4; D is uncertain. The V end lost 6 bases, the J end lost 2 bases, and 13 bases lay between the germline ends. CDR3 size: 14 residues. Germline values: CDR1 SQVTM, CDR2 ANQGSEA. CDR3 bases: TGCAGCGTCGCTGACCCCTATACTAATGAAAAACTGTTTTTT. The encoded protein is CSVADPYTNEKLFF.

There are a few counts of this clonotype. This rearrangement joins TRBV4-1 to TRBJ2-7; 7 bases agree with TRBD1. From germline, CDR1 is MGHRA and CDR2 YSYEKL. The CDR3 runs to 15 residues. J was trimmed by 0 bases and V by 3 bases; bases with no gene match: 5. CDR3 loop: CASSHRDSFSYEQYF. CDR3 sequence (DNA): TGCGCCAGCAGCCATCGGGACAGTTTCTCCTACGAGCAGTACTTC.

The CDR3 DNA sequence: TGTGCCAGCTCACCTCGGGACGGAGAGCCTGGAAACACCATATATTTT. This codes for CASSPRDGEPGNTIYF. The genes are TRBV18 and TRBJ1-3; weak D call: TRBD1 (5 bases). This CDR3 has 16 amino acids. Germline V CDR1 and CDR2: KGHSH, LQKENI. V was shortened by 3 bases and J by 2 bases, with 14 bases between the two germline ends.

This clonotype was counted between two and nine times. Here the CDR3 DNA reads TGTGCCAGTAGTATTGTCCTAGCGACCTACAATGAGCAGTTCTTC. Translation gives CASSIVLATYNEQFF. The chain is built from TRBV19 and TRBJ2-1, with a tentative D call TRBD2 (6 bases). The CDR3 totals 15 residues. Trimming cost V 3 bases and J 2 bases, with 11 bases left between them. Germline CDR1 and CDR2: LNHDA and SQIVND (reference sequence).

V usage is TRBV12-3 or TRBV12-4 and J usage is TRBJ1-1; TRBD1 might be the D (5 bases). The CDR3 loop spans 14 amino acids. V gave up 3 bases and J gave up 1 base, with 9 bases separating them. The CDR3 DNA follows: TGTGCCAGCAGTTTGATTGGACAGAACACTGAAGCTTTCTTT. This translates into CASSLIGQNTEAFF.

V and J are TRBV5-1 and TRBJ1-4; D is unresolved. Germline V gene data show CDR1 as SGHRS and CDR2 as YFSETQ. CDR3 size: 14 residues. The V and J ends lost 5 bases and 0 bases respectively, with 8 bases between them. CDR3 in DNA: TGCGCCAGCAGTACGGGAGCAACTAATGAAAAACTGTTTTTT. Amino acid sequence: CASSTGATNEKLFF.

In this sample, this clonotype turned up a few times. This chain's CDR3 is CASSVKGGSPLHF. The CDR3 DNA follows: TGTGCCAGCAGCGTAAAGGGAGGTTCACCCCTCCACTTT. This chain links TRBV9 with TRBJ1-6; D not certain. This CDR3 is built from 13 residues. Germline loops: CDR1 SGDLS, CDR2 YYNGEE. V was pared by 1 base and J by 9 bases, with 8 bases between.

This clonotype was seen repeatedly, ten times or more. J is TRBJ2-7 and V is TRBV19, with D possibly matching TRBD1 (6 bases). Trimming shortened V by 7 bases and J by 0 bases, and 13 bases separated the two germline ends. This CDR3 is built from 14 residues. Germline CDR1 and CDR2: LNHDA and SQIVND (reference sequence). The CDR3 region has the DNA TGTGCCAGTAAGGTCCGGGACAACTCCTACGAGCAGTACTTC. Protein product: CASKVRDNSYEQYF.

The rearrangement joins TRBV5-4 to TRBJ2-7; D might be TRBD1 (5 bases). Germline V gene sequence: CDR1 SGHNT, CDR2 YYREEE (reference sequence). CDR3 size: 14 residues. V was shortened by 4 bases and J by 1 base, with 12 bases between the two germline ends. CDR3 nucleotides: TGTGCCAGCAGCCCCACACAGGATTCCTACGAGCAGTACTTC. Residues: CASSPTQDSYEQYF.

V gene TRBV7-6 combines with J gene TRBJ2-2; unclear D gene. Germline loops: CDR1 SGHVS, CDR2 FNYEAQ. Deletions cut 3 bases from V and 0 bases from J, with 5 bases between. CDR3 length: 14 amino acids. DNA for the CDR3: TGTGCCAGCAGCTTGGGTGCGAACACCGGGGAGCTGTTTTTT. Encoded protein: CASSLGANTGELFF.

The genes are TRBV6-6 and TRBJ2-7, with D possibly TRBD2 on 5 matching bases. CDR3 length: 15 residues. Germline CDR1 and CDR2: MNHNY and SVGAGI (reference sequence). Trimming removed 2 bases at V and 3 bases at J, with 14 bases between. The CDR3 loop is CASSYVQLGSYEQYF. The CDR3 DNA follows: TGTGCCAGCAGTTACGTTCAACTGGGGAGCTACGAGCAGTACTTC.

In its sample, this clonotype was seen a few times. The chain combines TRBV28 with TRBJ1-2; D gene uncertain. The ends were cut back, 3 bases at V and 2 bases at J, with 7 bases in the middle. The CDR3 is 13 residues long. In germline, CDR1 is MDHEN, CDR2 SYDVKM. DNA of the CDR3: TGTGCCAGCAGTTTCTCGGCGAACTATGGCTACACCTTC. This gives the protein CASSFSANYGYTF.

This clonotype was observed a single time. The rearrangement uses TRBV29-1 and TRBJ2-3; perhaps D is TRBD1 or TRBD2 (6 bases each). This CDR3 is built from 14 residues. Germline V gives CDR1 SQVTM, CDR2 ANQGSEA. The V gene lost 6 bases and the J gene lost 2 bases, with 15 bases spanning the gap. CDR3 DNA sequence: TGCAGCGTCTCGAGGGGGGCGCCCACAGATACGCAGTATTTT. It codes for CSVSRGAPTDTQYF.

The table lists this clonotype with many counts. The V and J genes are TRBV18 and TRBJ2-7, with D perhaps TRBD1 or TRBD2 (5 bases each). V was pared by 2 bases and J by 4 bases, with 15 bases between. The germline gives CDR1 KGHSH, CDR2 LQKENI. The CDR3 totals 15 residues. CDR3 loop: CASSPTGDGAYEQYF. Written as DNA, the CDR3 is TGTGCCAGCTCACCAACTGGGGACGGCGCTTACGAGCAGTACTTC.